Listed here are 30 T cell receptor beta chains from one sample, sequenced in a study of blood T cell repertoires in COVID-19. Sequencing was performed with immunoSEQ multiplex PCR; in TCRdb, only in-frame clones are kept and a portion is missing. The sample lists approximately 160,000 clones, more than 65% occurring once. Material: peripheral blood. These receptors all stem from a woman between 45 and 60 years old in a cohort sampled during active or convalescent COVID-19.

The table lists this clone with a count of one. The chain couples TRBV29-1 to TRBJ1-3, with 7 positions matching TRBD1. CDR3 length equals 13 residues. Germline loops: CDR1 SQVTM, CDR2 ANQGSEA. The V gene end was trimmed by 7 bases and the J gene end by 0 bases; junction bases not matched to a gene: 3. In DNA, the CDR3 is TGCAGCGGACAGGGTAGCTCTGGAAACACCATATATTTT. Protein sequence: CSGQGSSGNTIYF.

The J gene is TRBJ2-1, the V gene TRBV5-1; possibly TRBD2 for D (5 bases). Trimming took 3 bases from V and 3 from J, leaving 16 bases between them. The CDR3 is made up of 16 amino acids. Germline assignment: CDR1 SGHRS and CDR2 YFSETQ. The CDR3 sequence is CASSSQSSGIYNEQFF. Written as DNA, the CDR3 is TGCGCCAGCAGCTCCCAGAGCTCGGGGATCTACAATGAGCAGTTCTTC.

The rearrangement uses TRBV4-2 and TRBJ1-4; D not resolved. This CDR3 has 16 amino acids. CDR1 is LGHNA and CDR2 is YNFKEQ in the germline V gene. Trimming pared 3 bases from V and 0 bases from J, leaving 11 bases between. CDR3 amino acids: CASSHAQKATNEKLFF. The CDR3 region has the DNA TGTGCCAGCAGCCATGCACAGAAAGCAACTAATGAAAAACTGTTTTTT.

This chain joins TRBV5-1 and TRBJ2-5, with TRBD2 as a possible D gene (6 bases). In germline, CDR1 is SGHRS, CDR2 YFSETQ. The CDR3 extends over 15 amino acids. V dropped 4 bases and J dropped 2 bases, with 15 bases sitting between them. CDR3 sequence (DNA): TGCGCCAGCAGCCTGGAGGGACTCACACAAGAGACCCAGTACTTC. This codes for CASSLEGLTQETQYF.

The chain carries TRBV7-6 and TRBJ2-2, with D uncertain. CDR1 and CDR2 from the germline V gene are SGHVS and FNYEAQ. The V end lost 1 base, the J end lost 1 base, and 7 bases lay between the germline ends. This CDR3 contains 15 residues. CDR3: CASSLGHLNTGELFF. The DNA for the CDR3 is TGTGCCAGCAGCTTAGGACATTTGAACACCGGGGAGCTGTTTTTT.

The gene calls are TRBV6-5 and TRBJ2-3; D unclear. Germline V gives CDR1 MNHEY, CDR2 SVGAGI. The CDR3 has 15 amino acids. Trimming shortened V by 6 bases and J by 2 bases, and 15 bases separated the two germline ends. CDR3 protein: CASRKTRQVTDTQYF. The CDR3 DNA is TGTGCCAGCAGGAAAACCCGGCAGGTCACAGATACGCAGTATTTT.

This clone was found a few times. The chain recombines TRBV6-5 with TRBJ1-2; no firm D call. The CDR3 length is 14 residues. The V gene lost 4 bases and the J gene lost 1 base, with 10 bases spanning the gap. CDR1 is MNHEY and CDR2 is SVGAGI in the germline V gene. CDR3 DNA sequence: TGTGCCAGCAGTTCCCCCGGGGTTAACTATGGCTACACCTTC. Protein: CASSSPGVNYGYTF.

The chain uses TRBV6-6 and TRBJ2-7; D is possibly TRBD1 (6 bases). From germline, CDR1 is MNHNY and CDR2 SVGAGI (reference sequence). V was clipped by 5 bases and J by 0 bases, with 11 bases between them. CDR3 length equals 14 residues. The CDR3 sequence: CASSRDIYSYEQYF. CDR3 in DNA: TGTGCCAGCAGTCGGGACATTTACTCCTACGAGCAGTACTTC.

This clone came up a few times. The chain carries TRBV20-1 and TRBJ2-3; D gene unclear. This CDR3 is built from 11 residues. The V gene's germline CDR1 is DFQATT and CDR2 SNEGSKA (reference sequence). Trimming stripped 3 bases from V and 3 bases from J, with 4 bases between. For the CDR3, the DNA is TGCAGTGCTAGCCCAACAGATACGCAGTATTTT. It yields the protein CSASPTDTQYF.

This clone was counted only a few times. V usage is TRBV7-8 and J usage is TRBJ2-2; D not resolved. CDR3 length: 15 residues. CDR1 and CDR2 from the germline V gene are SGHVS and FQNEAQ. Trimming pared 5 bases from V and 1 base from J, leaving 11 bases between. The CDR3 reads CASSPRSQNTGELFF. The CDR3 region has the DNA TGTGCCAGCAGCCCCCGGTCCCAGAACACCGGGGAGCTGTTTTTT. Full variable domain (remainder filled in from reference TRBV7-8 and TRBJ2-2): GAGVSQSPRYKVAKRGQDVALRCDPISGHVSLFWYQQALGQGPEFLTYFQNEAQLDKSGLPSDRFFAERPEGSVSTLKIQRTQQEDSAVYLCASSPRSQNTGELFFGEGSRLTVL.

The chain couples TRBV18 to TRBJ2-3, with TRBD2 identical over 11 bases. Trimming removed 2 bases from V and 0 bases from J; junction bases left unmatched: 10. Germline V gene sequence: CDR1 KGHSH, CDR2 LQKENI. The CDR3 totals 19 residues. CDR3 loop: CASSPRKASGGPSTDTQYF. CDR3 DNA sequence: TGTGCCAGCTCACCAAGAAAGGCTAGCGGGGGGCCGAGCACAGATACGCAGTATTTT. Full variable domain (remainder filled in from reference TRBV18 and TRBJ2-3): NAGVMQNPRHLVRRRGQEARLRCSPMKGHSHVYWYRQLPEEGLKFMVYLQKENIIDESGMPKERFSAEFPKEGPSILRIQQVVRGDSAAYFCASSPRKASGGPSTDTQYFGPGTRLTVL.

The CDR3 nucleotides are TGTGCCACCAGTGACCCGGGACAGTCTGAAAAACTGTTTTTT. Its protein product is CATSDPGQSEKLFF. V and J are TRBV24-1 and TRBJ1-4, with 7 bases identical to TRBD1. CDR1 and CDR2 from the germline V gene are KGHDR and SFDVKD. V was pared by 4 bases and J by 7 bases, with 5 bases of the junction left unmatched. The CDR3 is 14 residues long.

The chain is built from TRBV29-1 and TRBJ1-1; 10 nucleotides agree with TRBD1. Trimming cost V 6 bases and J 3 bases; bases outside gene matches: 22. The V gene's germline CDR1 is SQVTM and CDR2 ANQGSEA. The CDR3 is 19 amino acids. CDR3 residues: CSVALPVGDRGLWDTEAFF. CDR3 bases: TGCAGCGTGGCCCTTCCCGTCGGTGACAGGGGGCTCTGGGACACTGAAGCTTTCTTT.

This chain uses TRBV7-3 with TRBJ1-4, with D perhaps TRBD1 (6 bases). Trimming took off 4 bases at V and 4 bases at J, with 10 bases between the two ends. The length of the CDR3 is 14 residues. The germline CDR1 and CDR2 sequences are SGHTA and FQGTGA. The CDR3 here is CASSSSTGNEKLFF. CDR3 in DNA: TGTGCCAGCAGCTCGTCGACAGGTAATGAAAAACTGTTTTTT.

The gene calls are TRBV10-3 and TRBJ2-1; 7 bases are shared with TRBD2. The V gene end was trimmed by 5 bases and the J gene end by 5 bases; junction bases not matched to a gene: 6. Germline-derived CDR1 and CDR2 are ENHRY and SYGVKD. This CDR3 has 14 amino acids. This CDR3 is CAISQSSGHNEQFF. The DNA for the CDR3 is TGTGCCATCAGTCAATCTAGCGGACACAATGAGCAGTTCTTC.

The rearrangement joins TRBV10-3 to TRBJ1-3, with D perhaps TRBD1 (5 bases). Germline V gene lookup returns CDR1 ENHRY and CDR2 SYGVKD. The length of the CDR3 is 15 residues. V was shortened by 0 bases and J by 4 bases, with 10 bases between the two germline ends. The CDR3 here is CAISESGGDGNTIYF. CDR3 DNA sequence: TGTGCCATCAGTGAGTCGGGGGGAGACGGAAACACCATATATTTT.

The rearrangement links TRBV3-1 (or the pseudogene TRBV3-2) to TRBJ2-7, with TRBD2 matching over 7 bases. V lost 4 bases to trimming and J lost 3 bases; unmatched junction nucleotides: 3. CDR1 LGHDT and CDR2 YNNKEL come from the germline V gene (reference sequence). This CDR3 is 13 amino acids long. This chain's CDR3 is CASSPREVYEQYF. CDR3 in DNA: TGTGCCAGCAGCCCCCGGGAGGTCTACGAGCAGTACTTC.

The J gene is TRBJ1-2, the V gene TRBV5-8; D is unclear. The germline V gene has CDR1 SGHTS and CDR2 YDEGEE. V lost 2 bases and J lost 7, with 9 bases in between. This CDR3 has 12 amino acids. CDR3 nucleotide sequence: TGTGCCAGCAGCTTACGGAGGAGTGGCTACACCTTC. Protein sequence: CASSLRRSGYTF.

The chain is built from TRBV29-1 and TRBJ1-5, with TRBD1 identical over 8 bases. The CDR3 has 13 residues. The J segment lost 4 bases and the V segment lost 4 bases, leaving 3 bases of the junction unmatched. Germline V CDR1 and CDR2: SQVTM, ANQGSEA. CDR3 in DNA: TGCAGCGTTGGGGGACAGGAGAATCAGCCCCAGCATTTT. Protein: CSVGGQENQPQHF.

The chain is built from TRBV29-1 and TRBJ1-1, with TRBD1 matching over 8 bases. CDR3 length: 13 residues. Per germline, CDR1 SQVTM and CDR2 ANQGSEA. V lost 3 bases, J lost 5 bases, and 5 bases stayed unmatched. The CDR3 spells CSVDAGGYTEAFF. For the CDR3, the DNA is TGCAGCGTTGACGCAGGGGGCTATACTGAAGCTTTCTTT.

The genes are TRBV19 and TRBJ2-5; possibly TRBD1 for D (5 bases). The CDR3 is made up of 14 amino acids. V lost 2 bases and J lost 5, with 12 bases in between. From germline, CDR1 is LNHDA and CDR2 SQIVND (reference sequence). CDR3 in DNA: TGTGCCAGTAGTATACAGGGTTATGCGGAGACCCAGTACTTC. This codes for CASSIQGYAETQYF.

V and J are TRBV3-1 (or the pseudogene TRBV3-2) and TRBJ1-2; D unclear. The CDR3 consists of 16 residues. CDR1 and CDR2 from the germline V gene are LGHDT and YNNKEL (reference sequence). The V end lost 4 bases, the J end lost 0 bases, and 15 bases lay between the germline ends. CDR3 sequence (DNA): TGTGCCAGCAGCCCAAATACAGCCTTCCCTAACTATGGCTACACCTTC. It specifies CASSPNTAFPNYGYTF.

This clone turned up a few times. The J gene is TRBJ1-6, the V gene TRBV5-1; 7 positions match TRBD1. CDR3 length equals 15 residues. Germline values: CDR1 SGHRS, CDR2 YFSETQ. After removal of 5 bases from V and 4 bases from J, the junction contained 6 bases not matched to a gene. The CDR3 sequence: CASRIQGQYNSPLHF. The CDR3 DNA follows: TGCGCCAGCAGAATCCAGGGACAGTATAATTCACCCCTCCACTTT.

The V gene is TRBV11-2, the J gene TRBJ1-5; D is possibly TRBD1 (6 bases). The length of the CDR3 is 18 residues. Germline lookup yields CDR1 SGHAT and CDR2 FQNNGV. V shed 2 bases and J shed 4 bases, with 21 bases lying between them. CDR3 nucleotides: TGTGCCAGCAGCTTATATCCGGCAGGGGACCGCTCAAATCAGCCCCAGCATTTT. This gives the protein CASSLYPAGDRSNQPQHF.

This clone was counted once. The chain combines TRBV19 with TRBJ1-1; D gene unclear. Germline V gives CDR1 LNHDA, CDR2 SQIVND (reference sequence). The CDR3 contains 14 residues. The V and J ends lost 1 base and 1 base respectively, with 7 bases between them. The CDR3, as DNA: TGTGCCAGTAGTATAGGCGAGGGGAACACTGAAGCTTTCTTT. Amino acids: CASSIGEGNTEAFF.

This chain uses TRBV6-2 or TRBV6-3 with TRBJ1-4; D not certain. Germline-derived CDR1 and CDR2 are MNHEY and SVGEGT. The CDR3 runs to 14 residues. Trimming removed 2 bases from V and 4 bases from J, with 8 bases in between. CDR3 residues: CASSYDAVNEKLFF. The CDR3 DNA is TGTGCCAGCAGTTACGATGCGGTTAATGAAAAACTGTTTTTT.

The chain employs TRBV30 and TRBJ1-5; unclear D gene. The CDR3 covers 15 residues. Germline V gives CDR1 GTSNPN, CDR2 SVGIG (reference sequence). V was shortened by 2 bases and J by 8 bases, with 19 bases between the two germline ends. CDR3 residues: CAWSPKFGVSKPQHF. The CDR3 coding sequence is TGTGCCTGGAGTCCAAAGTTCGGAGTTAGTAAGCCCCAGCATTTT. The full variable domain, completed using reference TRBV30 and TRBJ1-5, is SQTIHQWPATLVQPVGSPLSLECTVEGTSNPNLYWYRQAAGRGLQLLFYSVGIGQISSEVPQNLSASRPQDRQFILSSKKLLLSDSGFYLCAWSPKFGVSKPQHFGDGTRLSIL.

The chain has TRBV4-1 and TRBJ2-7; 10 positions match TRBD1. The ends lost 3 bases at V and 3 bases at J; junction bases unmatched: 8. The V gene's germline CDR1 is MGHRA and CDR2 YSYEKL. The CDR3 contains 16 residues. CDR3 sequence: CASSHQTGGSGYEQYF. The CDR3 coding sequence is TGCGCCAGCAGCCACCAGACAGGGGGCAGTGGCTACGAGCAGTACTTC.

The rearrangement links TRBV5-1 to TRBJ1-2; 10 nucleotides match TRBD1. Germline lookup yields CDR1 SGHRS and CDR2 YFSETQ. The V gene end was trimmed by 4 bases and the J gene end by 8 bases; junction bases not matched to a gene: 11. This CDR3 has 15 residues. CDR3: CASSARGTGEKGYTF. CDR3 bases: TGCGCCAGCAGCGCACGGGGGACAGGGGAAAAAGGCTACACCTTC.

The chain links TRBV6-5 to TRBJ2-7, with 7 nucleotides matching TRBD1. V gave up 6 bases and J gave up 6 bases; unmatched junction bases: 8. Germline assignment: CDR1 MNHEY and CDR2 SVGAGI. The CDR3 contains 13 residues. CDR3 DNA: TGTGCCAGCAGATGGACAGGCCATAGCGAGCAGTACTTC. It translates to CASRWTGHSEQYF.